This T cell receptor (beta chain) was identified in a study of blood T cell repertoires in COVID-19. Across the study: COVID-19 samples collected from the United States, Italy and Spain covered acute and convalescent phases. From T cells, B-cell-depleted T cells, or PBMCs came the material, which was cDNA or gDNA.

Individuals drawn from under 30 US areas were about 18 to 100 years old. Clinical history reported by participants formed the basis on which cohorts were assigned. This CDR3 comprises 12 residues. Trimming shortened V by 6 bases and J by 8 bases, and 13 bases separated the two germline ends. Data came from immunoSEQ multiplex PCR; TCRdb stores just in-frame clones and leaves some out. The sample records about 400,000 clones, around 90% being singletons. The TCR originated in a woman between 40 and 50 years old with acute COVID-19. The specimen sequenced was PBMCs or T cells enriched from blood (not recorded which). The J gene is TRBJ1-2, the V gene TRBV12-3 or TRBV12-4, with a weak D call TRBD1 (6 bases). The CDR3 DNA follows: TGTGCCAGCAGATCAGGGGATAGAGGCTACACCTTC. Its translation: CASRSGDRGYTF.